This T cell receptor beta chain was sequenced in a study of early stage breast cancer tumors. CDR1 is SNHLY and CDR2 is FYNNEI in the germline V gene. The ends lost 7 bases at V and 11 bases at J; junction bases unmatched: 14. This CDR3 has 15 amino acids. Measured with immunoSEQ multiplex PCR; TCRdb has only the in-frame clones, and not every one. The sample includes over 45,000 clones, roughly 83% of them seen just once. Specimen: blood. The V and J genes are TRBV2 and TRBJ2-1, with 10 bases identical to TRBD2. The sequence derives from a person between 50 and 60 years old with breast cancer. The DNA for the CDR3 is TGTGCCAGCATGGTTGGGGCTAGCGGGAGTAGACAGCAGTTCTTC. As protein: CASMVGASGSRQQFF. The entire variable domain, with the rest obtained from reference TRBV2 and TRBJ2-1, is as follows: EPEVTQTPSHQVTQMGQEVILRCVPISNHLYFYWYRQILGQKVEFLVSFYNNEISEKSEIFDDQFSVERPDGSNFTLKIRSTKLEDSAMYFCASMVGASGSRQQFFGPGTRLTVL.